This T cell receptor (beta chain) is from a study of OX40 agonist ivuxolimab in advanced cancers. In the study overall: From about 20 to 79 years was the age range, with a mean of around 54 years, and 65% to 90% were male. Three individuals attained partial responses, comprising one hepatocellular carcinoma case and two cutaneous melanoma cases. Study conclusions and caveats: The antigens recognized by the expanded peripheral T cells, that is their antigen specificity, were not determined.

Prior autoimmune disease or systemic immunosuppression barred patients. The protocol was immunoSEQ multiplex PCR, while the TCRdb copy is restricted to in-frame clones and leaves out a portion. The sample carries about 86,000 clones, around 90% recorded once. To note about this clone: Its antigen is currently unknown.

V lost 0 bases and J lost 5, with 2 bases in between. Germline assignment: CDR1 KGHSH and CDR2 LQKENI. This CDR3 comprises 12 residues. The chain is built from TRBV18 and TRBJ2-1, with D uncertain. This receptor was taken from an adult with an advanced solid tumor such as melanoma, head and neck, liver or kidney cancer. Sequencing was performed on CD4+ or CD8+ T cells sorted from blood, taken in a trial of the OX40 agonist ivuxolimab. The CDR3 protein is CASSPPNNEQFF. DNA of the CDR3: TGTGCCAGCTCACCACCGAACAATGAGCAGTTCTTC.